The rows below give T cell receptor beta chains drawn from one sample of a study of blood T cell repertoires in COVID-19. Profiled with immunoSEQ multiplex PCR; TCRdb holds only in-frame clones, not every one. Among 150,000 to 200,000 clones, roughly 90% were seen once, and the ten largest hold about 3%. The material sequenced was peripheral blood. All receptors derive from a man between 60 and 75 years old with acute or convalescent COVID-19. Each CDR3 is given with its conserved first and last residue. Fields, in order: J gene, V gene, clone size, D gene, CDR3 protein, CDR3 DNA. The D gene is left open where the match is weak. Part of the rows lack a size; the others show once, few, many or a class for expanded clones.

TRBJ1-1 | TRBV7-9 | NA | NA | CASSSGRVVNTEAFF | TGTGCCAGCAGCTCTGGTCGGGTGGTGAACACTGAAGCTTTCTTT
TRBJ1-6 | TRBV9 | NA | NA | CASSPDSVNSPLHF | TGTGCCAGCAGCCCCGACAGTGTCAATTCACCCCTCCACTTT
TRBJ2-2 | TRBV6-2/TRBV6-3 | NA | TRBD1 | CASSYSPWTGRTGELFF | TGTGCCAGCAGTTACTCCCCCTGGACAGGGCGCACCGGGGAGCTGTTTTTT
TRBJ1-1 | TRBV15 | NA | NA | CATSREPRTEAFF | TGTGCCACCAGCAGAGAACCGCGGACTGAAGCTTTCTTT
TRBJ2-3 | TRBV7-3 | few | NA | CASSTPGPGGGGHTDTQYF | TGTGCCAGCAGCACCCCAGGTCCGGGGGGCGGGGGTCACACAGATACGCAGTATTTT
TRBJ2-3 | TRBV9 | NA | TRBD2 | CASSPGLAGTSTDTQYF | TGTGCCAGCAGCCCCGGACTAGCGGGAACTAGCACAGATACGCAGTATTTT
TRBJ1-2 | TRBV6-2/TRBV6-3 | NA | TRBD1 | CASSTGARGYTF | TGTGCCAGCAGTACAGGGGCGCGGGGCTACACCTTC
TRBJ1-5 | TRBV19 | NA | NA | CASSIQGSGQPQHF | TGTGCCAGTAGTATTCAGGGGTCGGGTCAGCCCCAGCATTTT
TRBJ1-5 | TRBV6-5 | NA | TRBD1 | CASRGQAGSEPQHF | TGTGCCAGCAGGGGACAGGCCGGATCCGAGCCCCAGCATTTT
TRBJ1-5 | TRBV19 | NA | TRBD1 | CASTTTGSGNQPQHF | TGTGCCAGTACCACGACAGGGTCGGGGAATCAGCCCCAGCATTTT
TRBJ2-7 | TRBV4-2 | NA | TRBD1 | CASSRGQGAYEQYF | TGTGCCAGCAGTCGGGGACAGGGGGCCTACGAGCAGTACTTC
TRBJ2-1 | TRBV5-6 | NA | TRBD1 | CASSLRGLGNEQFF | TGTGCCAGCAGCTTGAGGGGGCTCGGCAATGAGCAGTTCTTC
TRBJ2-3 | TRBV19 | NA | TRBD2 | CASRVAGGRSDTQYF | TGTGCCAGTAGGGTAGCGGGGGGGAGGTCAGATACGCAGTATTTT
TRBJ2-7 | TRBV19 | NA | NA | CASSIAGVPYEQYF | TGTGCCAGTAGTATAGCAGGGGTCCCCTACGAGCAGTACTTC
TRBJ2-1 | TRBV6-5 | NA | NA | CASSYEDSFNEQFF | TGTGCCAGCAGTTACGAAGACAGCTTCAATGAGCAGTTCTTC
TRBJ1-1 | TRBV19 | NA | NA | CASSIGGPNTEAFF | TGTGCCAGTAGTATAGGGGGGCCGAACACTGAAGCTTTCTTT
TRBJ1-1 | TRBV5-1 | few | TRBD1 | CASSRTGGTTEAFF | TGCGCCAGCAGTCGTACAGGGGGGACAACTGAAGCTTTCTTT